This T cell receptor beta chain is drawn from a study of blood T cell repertoires in COVID-19. Study overall: Both acute and convalescent COVID-19 samples were obtained from the United States, Italy and Spain. T cells, B-cell-depleted T cells, or PBMCs supplied cDNA or gDNA.

In the study's own analysis: Amplification with reference gene primers provided the estimates of nucleated cell counts. Sequenced by immunoSEQ multiplex PCR; TCRdb stores in-frame clones only, minus some. D and trimming come from the DNA, and the V and J calls and clone size come from that table. The table shows roughly 170,000 clones, with around nine tenths occurring only once. The receptor was isolated from a man in his forties with active or convalescent COVID-19. Source material: peripheral blood.

The chain's CDR3 is CASSTLPRTYEQYF. In DNA form, the CDR3 reads TGTGCCAGCAGCACCCTCCCCAGAACCTACGAGCAGTACTTC. The chain has TRBV5-4 and TRBJ2-7; the D is unclear. The CDR3 runs to 14 residues. V was cut by 4 bases and J by 2 bases, with 13 bases left in between. The germline CDR1 and CDR2 sequences are SGHNT and YYREEE (reference sequence).